This T cell receptor beta chain is from a study of T cells in Graves' hyperthyroidism and ophthalmopathy (dated by TCRdb to the late 2010s). As for the study more broadly: Peripheral blood was sampled at the time of initial diagnosis, prior to any treatment. Once sampling was done, hyperthyroidism patients were given methimazole at a starting dose of 30 mg daily, whereas ophthalmopathy patients were given high-dose intravenous methylprednisolone. Prospective prediction of ophthalmopathy was tested in an independent validation cohort consisting of some 18 hyperthyroidism patients and about 17 patients who later progressed to ophthalmopathy. For training and testing, the 100 or so patients in the discovery cohort were randomly divided in a 7:3 ratio. The paper reports TCR Vbeta CDR3 sequencing of roughly 140 peripheral blood samples: 40 or so ophthalmopathy, some 80 hyperthyroidism and 17 progressor patients. A discovery cohort of around 100 patients, fewer than 50 with Graves' ophthalmopathy and 57 with stable Graves' hyperthyroidism, was used to find distinguishing TCR V-J signatures. Thyroid tissue and blood T-cell repertoires from six or seven Graves' hyperthyroidism patients were also compared in the study.

Ophthalmopathy patients had moderately to severely active disease, with a Clinical Activity Score of 3 or more, a NOSPECS grade of 4 or more, and a disease duration of less than 3 months. Patients with uncontrolled infections, other autoimmune diseases, pregnancy or lactation were excluded. Diagnoses were established on the basis of clinical symptoms, serum thyroxine and TRAb, thyroid ultrasound, and orbital computed tomography. Ficoll-Paque density gradient centrifugation was used to isolate PBMCs from around 10 ml of fresh peripheral blood. Trizol reagent was used to extract total RNA, and RNA quality was then checked on an Agilent 2100 Bioanalyzer. The CDR3 covers 16 residues, taking in both the cysteine and the phenylalanine. The CDR3 DNA has 48 bases and is translated from base 1. The junction carries 11 bases between V and J, which are trimmed by 0 bases and 1 base respectively. Via the germline V gene, CDR1 is SGHRS and CDR2 YFSETQ.

What the study reported, not specific to this receptor: In validation, progression to ophthalmopathy was predicted by the model with almost 71% sensitivity and approximately 78% specificity, a median of about 6.8 months before onset. A 13 V-J signature model separated ophthalmopathy from stable hyperthyroidism, with around 90% sensitivity and 81% to 83% specificity in cross-validation and 80%/75% in testing. Sample size was not statistically predetermined, and blinding of investigators to group allocation was not performed. Most expanded thyroid clonotypes (frequency above 0.001) were also found in blood, which suggests that blood repertoires may mirror thyroid immune responses.

On this clonotype: It lacks a known antigen. Within one base of it there is no much larger clone, and no base qualities were kept.

The TCR beta CDR3 regions were amplified from the RNA transcripts. A first-round RT-PCR of the TCR CDR3 used the HTBI primer set with the Qiagen OneStep RT-PCR kit. Libraries were constructed in a second round of multiplex PCR, after which size selection and purification were carried out. Libraries were sequenced paired-end with 100 bp reads on an Illumina HiSeq2000. The original pipeline was this. Raw data were processed with SOAPnuke, discarding reads with adapters, uncalled bases, mean Phred below 15, or no exact constant-primer or identifier match. COPE v1.2.5 was used to merge high-quality paired reads, and clonotypes were defined as unique nucleotide sequences. MiTCR v1.1 was used to align clonotypes to the IMGT TRBV, TRBD and TRBJ reference segments. The analysis was restricted to V-J combinations with a frequency above 0.0001, which together covered 99.2% of the repertoires. The TCS score was defined as the ratio of F50 (clonal expansion) to E x V (chaos), calculated using BLOSUM62-based TCRdist between CDR3 peptides within each V-J. Welch's t-statistics and random forest reduced 500 to 550 V-J features to roughly 13, which were used in a naive Bayes classifier (R e1071). TCRdb redid the processing of the public reads, applying fastp at Q25 and MiXCR, and retained in-frame beta chains. Identical CDR3 proteins give one entry, which carries the most common genes and DNA. These V and J calls are TCRdb output, not the study's own analysis. Counted in this sample were about 520,000 distinct CDR3 sequences; less than 25% of them appeared once. The ten largest clones represent about 11% of the sample.

Sequences were obtained from blood. This receptor chain uses TRBV5-1 and TRBJ1-5; tentative D gene TRBD1, with 5 bases matching. The TCR comes from a woman in her 30s with Graves' ophthalmopathy. The sequence in DNA is TGCGCCAGCAGCTTGGGACCGGGGGGAAGCAATCAGCCCCAGCATTTT. Its protein is CASSLGPGGSNQPQHF.